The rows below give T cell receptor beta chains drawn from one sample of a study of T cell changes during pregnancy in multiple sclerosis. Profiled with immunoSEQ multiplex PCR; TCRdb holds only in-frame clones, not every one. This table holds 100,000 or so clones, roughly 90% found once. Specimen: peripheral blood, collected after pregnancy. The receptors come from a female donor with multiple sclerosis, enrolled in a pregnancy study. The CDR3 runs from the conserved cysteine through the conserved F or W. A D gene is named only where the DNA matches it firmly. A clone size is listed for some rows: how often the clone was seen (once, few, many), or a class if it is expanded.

cdr3_nt: TGTGCCAGCAGCGTCGATACGGCGGGTCAGCCCCAGCATTTT
cdr3_aa: CASSVDTAGQPQHF
d_call: .
clone_size: .
j_call: TRBJ1-5
v_call: TRBV7-2

cdr3_nt: TGTGCCAGCGCCGCCATGAGGAGTCAGCCCCAGCATTTT
cdr3_aa: CASAAMRSQPQHF
d_call: .
clone_size: .
j_call: TRBJ1-5
v_call: TRBV11-2

cdr3_nt: TGCGCCAGCAGCCCCGTGACAGGCCCCAGGCAGTTCTTC
cdr3_aa: CASSPVTGPRQFF
d_call: .
clone_size: .
j_call: TRBJ2-1
v_call: TRBV5-1

cdr3_nt: TGTGCCAGCAGCTCCGGACAGGGCTCGACCCACTACGAGCAGTACTTC
cdr3_aa: CASSSGQGSTHYEQYF
d_call: TRBD1
clone_size: .
j_call: TRBJ2-7
v_call: TRBV7-9

cdr3_nt: TGTGCCAGCAGCTTCCTCGGGACAGGGAATACCGGGGAGCTGTTTTTT
cdr3_aa: CASSFLGTGNTGELFF
d_call: TRBD1
clone_size: once
j_call: TRBJ2-2
v_call: TRBV7-3

cdr3_nt: TGTGCCAGCAGCTTAGCGCCACAGAACTCTGGAAACACCATATATTTT
cdr3_aa: CASSLAPQNSGNTIYF
d_call: .
clone_size: .
j_call: TRBJ1-3
v_call: TRBV7-8

cdr3_nt: TGTGCCAGCAGTGCTGGGTCCCCGGGGACCGGGGAGCTGTTTTTT
cdr3_aa: CASSAGSPGTGELFF
d_call: .
clone_size: .
j_call: TRBJ2-2
v_call: TRBV6-1

cdr3_nt: TGTGCCAGCAGCCCAAAGGGACTAGCGGACCTTGGGCAGTTCTTC
cdr3_aa: CASSPKGLADLGQFF
d_call: TRBD2
clone_size: .
j_call: TRBJ2-1
v_call: TRBV7-3

cdr3_nt: TGTGCCAGCAGTCCCCAGGGGAGGGTTTCCGGCTATGGCTACACCTTC
cdr3_aa: CASSPQGRVSGYGYTF
d_call: .
clone_size: .
j_call: TRBJ1-2
v_call: TRBV2

cdr3_nt: TGTGCCAGCAGCTTATTCCTAGCGGGAGGGGGTTTATACAATGAGCAGTTCTTC
cdr3_aa: CASSLFLAGGGLYNEQFF
d_call: TRBD2
clone_size: .
j_call: TRBJ2-1
v_call: TRBV7-8

cdr3_nt: TGTGCCTCGGACAGGGGGCTGGGAGAGACCCAGTACTTC
cdr3_aa: CASDRGLGETQYF
d_call: TRBD1
clone_size: once
j_call: TRBJ2-5
v_call: TRBV30

cdr3_nt: TGTGCCAGCAGCTTAGGACAGGGGGCATTCTATGGCTACACCTTC
cdr3_aa: CASSLGQGAFYGYTF
d_call: TRBD1
clone_size: .
j_call: TRBJ1-2
v_call: TRBV5-5

cdr3_nt: TGTGCCAGCAGCCTGTTATACACCGGGGAGCTGTTTTTT
cdr3_aa: CASSLLYTGELFF
d_call: .
clone_size: .
j_call: TRBJ2-2
v_call: TRBV7-2

cdr3_nt: TGTGCCAGCAGTGCCCCTTGGGGGGGCGAGCAGTACTTC
cdr3_aa: CASSAPWGGEQYF
d_call: TRBD2
clone_size: .
j_call: TRBJ2-7
v_call: TRBV25-1

cdr3_nt: TGTGCCAGCAGCTTGGGACATACCACAGATACGCAGTATTTT
cdr3_aa: CASSLGHTTDTQYF
d_call: .
clone_size: .
j_call: TRBJ2-3
v_call: TRBV11-3

cdr3_nt: TGTGCCAGTAGGGTTGGCAGGAATCAGCCCCAGCATTTT
cdr3_aa: CASRVGRNQPQHF
d_call: .
clone_size: .
j_call: TRBJ1-5
v_call: TRBV19

cdr3_nt: TGTGCCAGCAGCTCCAGGGAAACTTTCACCGGGGAGCTGTTTTTT
cdr3_aa: CASSSRETFTGELFF
d_call: .
clone_size: .
j_call: TRBJ2-2
v_call: TRBV7-8

cdr3_nt: TGTGCCTGGAGTGTACGGACAGGGAACTATGGCTACACCTTC
cdr3_aa: CAWSVRTGNYGYTF
d_call: TRBD1
clone_size: .
j_call: TRBJ1-2
v_call: TRBV30

cdr3_nt: TGTGCCAGCAGCCCCCCCAGGGTCGGCACAGATACGCAGTATTTT
cdr3_aa: CASSPPRVGTDTQYF
d_call: .
clone_size: .
j_call: TRBJ2-3
v_call: TRBV11-3

cdr3_nt: TGTGCCAGTACGAGGCAACGGTCGTCGGGTTCACCCCTCCACTTT
cdr3_aa: CASTRQRSSGSPLHF
d_call: .
clone_size: .
j_call: TRBJ1-6
v_call: TRBV27

cdr3_nt: TGTGCCAGCAGCGCCCGGGGGGAAGAGGGCTATGGCTACACCTTC
cdr3_aa: CASSARGEEGYGYTF
d_call: .
clone_size: .
j_call: TRBJ1-2
v_call: TRBV21-1

cdr3_nt: TGTGCCAGCTCACCACCGCTTTCTAGCGGGGGGGCGGGGACGCAGTATTTT
cdr3_aa: CASSPPLSSGGAGTQYF
d_call: TRBD2
clone_size: once
j_call: TRBJ2-3
v_call: TRBV18

cdr3_nt: TGTGCCAGCGGCCAAACCCTTAACTATGGCTACACCTTC
cdr3_aa: CASGQTLNYGYTF
d_call: .
clone_size: .
j_call: TRBJ1-2
v_call: TRBV2

cdr3_nt: TGCGCCAGCAGCGGCCACAGGGGACCTAACACTGAAGCTTTCTTT
cdr3_aa: CASSGHRGPNTEAFF
d_call: TRBD1
clone_size: .
j_call: TRBJ1-1
v_call: TRBV5-1

cdr3_nt: TGTGCCAGCAGCCCCCGGACTAACACAAACAATGAGCAGTTCTTC
cdr3_aa: CASSPRTNTNNEQFF
d_call: .
clone_size: .
j_call: TRBJ2-1
v_call: TRBV7-3

cdr3_nt: TGTGCCAGCAGTTTAAAGATCGCTAGCGGGTCAAAAATCTCCTACGAGCAGTACTTC
cdr3_aa: CASSLKIASGSKISYEQYF
d_call: TRBD2
clone_size: .
j_call: TRBJ2-7
v_call: TRBV27

cdr3_nt: TGTGCCAGCAGCCGGGACACCAACACTAGAGTGTTCTTT
cdr3_aa: CASSRDTNTRVFF
d_call: .
clone_size: .
j_call: TRBJ1-1
v_call: TRBV27

cdr3_nt: TGTGCCAGCTCACCCATATCCCGCGCATCCTACGAGCAGTACTTC
cdr3_aa: CASSPISRASYEQYF
d_call: .
clone_size: .
j_call: TRBJ2-7
v_call: TRBV18

cdr3_nt: TGTGCCAGCAGCCAAAGGGGTGGACAGGGAAATTCACCCCTCCACTTT
cdr3_aa: CASSQRGGQGNSPLHF
d_call: TRBD1
clone_size: .
j_call: TRBJ1-6
v_call: TRBV28

cdr3_nt: TGCGCCAGCAGTCGACCAGCGGGAGAGCCTCATTTAGAGACCCAGTACTTC
cdr3_aa: CASSRPAGEPHLETQYF
d_call: TRBD2
clone_size: .
j_call: TRBJ2-5
v_call: TRBV5-1

cdr3_nt: TGTGCCAGCAGCCAATCGGACTACACGACACCCGGGGAGCTGTTTTTT
cdr3_aa: CASSQSDYTTPGELFF
d_call: .
clone_size: .
j_call: TRBJ2-2
v_call: TRBV4-2

cdr3_nt: TGTGCCAGCAGCTCGCTAGCGACCACCTACGAGCAGTACTTC
cdr3_aa: CASSSLATTYEQYF
d_call: .
clone_size: .
j_call: TRBJ2-7
v_call: TRBV7-9

cdr3_nt: TGTGCCAGCAGCTTGGCCGGGACAGGGGGCACTGAAGCTTTCTTT
cdr3_aa: CASSLAGTGGTEAFF
d_call: TRBD1
clone_size: few
j_call: TRBJ1-1
v_call: TRBV5-5

cdr3_nt: TGTGCCAGCAGCGAGGACAGGGGGTATGGCTACACCTTC
cdr3_aa: CASSEDRGYGYTF
d_call: TRBD1
clone_size: .
j_call: TRBJ1-2
v_call: TRBV5-4

cdr3_nt: TGCGCCAGCAGCTTGGGGGGACAAGCTGGAAACACCATATATTTT
cdr3_aa: CASSLGGQAGNTIYF
d_call: .
clone_size: .
j_call: TRBJ1-3
v_call: TRBV5-1

cdr3_nt: TGTGCCAGCAGCGTCACTAGCGGGGCTTACAATGAGCAGTTCTTC
cdr3_aa: CASSVTSGAYNEQFF
d_call: TRBD2
clone_size: .
j_call: TRBJ2-1
v_call: TRBV5-6

cdr3_nt: TGCGCCAGCAGCTTAACCACAGGGATACCTATCTATGGCTACACCTTC
cdr3_aa: CASSLTTGIPIYGYTF
d_call: .
clone_size: .
j_call: TRBJ1-2
v_call: TRBV5-1

cdr3_nt: TGTGCCAGCTCACCGCTTACTACCGGGACAGTTTATGGCTACACCTTC
cdr3_aa: CASSPLTTGTVYGYTF
d_call: TRBD1
clone_size: .
j_call: TRBJ1-2
v_call: TRBV18

cdr3_nt: TGTGCCAGCAGCCCCGGACTAGCGGAAAACAATGAGCAGTTCTTC
cdr3_aa: CASSPGLAENNEQFF
d_call: TRBD2
clone_size: .
j_call: TRBJ2-1
v_call: TRBV7-8

cdr3_nt: TGTGCCAGCAGTTTTAGCGGGAGGGCCGTTGAGCAGTTCTTC
cdr3_aa: CASSFSGRAVEQFF
d_call: TRBD2
clone_size: once
j_call: TRBJ2-1
v_call: TRBV27

cdr3_nt: TGTGCCAGCAGCTTTTCGGGACAGGGGCGAACCGGGGAGCTGTTTTTT
cdr3_aa: CASSFSGQGRTGELFF
d_call: TRBD1
clone_size: few
j_call: TRBJ2-2
v_call: TRBV7-3

cdr3_nt: TGTGCCAGTAGTGCCCGGACAGGGGGAGTGGGTTACGAGCAGTACTTC
cdr3_aa: CASSARTGGVGYEQYF
d_call: TRBD1
clone_size: .
j_call: TRBJ2-7
v_call: TRBV19

cdr3_nt: TGCGCCAGCAGCCCCTCGGCGGGGGGCACAGATACGCAGTATTTT
cdr3_aa: CASSPSAGGTDTQYF
d_call: TRBD2
clone_size: .
j_call: TRBJ2-3
v_call: TRBV4-3

cdr3_nt: TGTGCCAGCAGTGCACACACAGATACGCAGTATTTT
cdr3_aa: CASSAHTDTQYF
d_call: .
clone_size: .
j_call: TRBJ2-3
v_call: TRBV6-1

cdr3_nt: TGTGCCAGCAGTGTACTAGCGGGGGGGGGCCACGAGCAGTACTTC
cdr3_aa: CASSVLAGGGHEQYF
d_call: TRBD2
clone_size: .
j_call: TRBJ2-7
v_call: TRBV7-9

cdr3_nt: TGTGCCAGTAGTATACCGGGGGTCACTGGAAACACCATATATTTT
cdr3_aa: CASSIPGVTGNTIYF
d_call: .
clone_size: .
j_call: TRBJ1-3
v_call: TRBV19

cdr3_nt: TGTGCCTGGATGGAGAACAACTATGGCTACACCTTC
cdr3_aa: CAWMENNYGYTF
d_call: .
clone_size: once
j_call: TRBJ1-2
v_call: TRBV30

cdr3_nt: TGCGCCAGCAGCCAAGGACTAGCGGGGTTCACAGATACGCAGTATTTT
cdr3_aa: CASSQGLAGFTDTQYF
d_call: TRBD2
clone_size: .
j_call: TRBJ2-3
v_call: TRBV4-1

cdr3_nt: TGCAGCGTCGCACTAGGGACTGATTATGGCTACACCTTC
cdr3_aa: CSVALGTDYGYTF
d_call: .
clone_size: .
j_call: TRBJ1-2
v_call: TRBV29-1

cdr3_nt: TGTGCCAGCAGCTTAAGACCGAGCGGGAGCAGGTACGAGCAGTACTTC
cdr3_aa: CASSLRPSGSRYEQYF
d_call: TRBD2
clone_size: .
j_call: TRBJ2-7
v_call: TRBV7-8

cdr3_nt: TGTGCCAGCAGTATAATTGGTAGGGGGCTCGGAGAGACCCAGTACTTC
cdr3_aa: CASSIIGRGLGETQYF
d_call: TRBD1
clone_size: .
j_call: TRBJ2-5
v_call: TRBV2